The 18 T cell receptor beta chains listed next were all sequenced from one sample in a study of CD8 T cells in Susac syndrome. Random hexamers were used to reverse transcribe 0.5 to 1 ug of RNA. TCRdb reanalysed the immunoSEQ multiplex PCR reads using MiXCR and keeps one entry per CDR3 protein. The table lists about 190,000 distinct CDR3 sequences, under 97% of them singletons, with 0.098% in the top ten. The sample was CD4+ T cells from PBMCs. These receptors came from a human donor with Susac syndrome.

V gene TRBV3-1 combines with J gene TRBJ2-3; D not resolved. Germline V gene sequence: CDR1 LGHDT, CDR2 YNNKEL (reference sequence). The CDR3 loop spans 15 amino acids. V lost 2 bases and J lost 3, with 12 bases in between. The CDR3 DNA sequence: TGTGCCAGCAGCCAAAGATTACTGGGAACAGATACGCAGTATTTT. Amino acid sequence: CASSQRLLGTDTQYF.

This chain connects TRBV7-3 to TRBJ2-1; 8 bases are a match to TRBD1. Germline CDR1 SGHTA, CDR2 FQGTGA. This CDR3 is built from 13 residues. J gave up 7 bases and V 6 bases, and 5 bases lay outside the gene matches. This chain's CDR3 is CASRFGQGNEQFF. The CDR3 DNA reads TGTGCCAGCAGGTTCGGACAGGGTAATGAGCAGTTCTTC.

The chain uses TRBV2 and TRBJ1-2, with 12 bases aligning to TRBD1. J gave up 3 bases and V 5 bases, and 4 bases lay outside the gene matches. The CDR3 length is 15 residues. CDR1 SNHLY and CDR2 FYNNEI come from the germline V gene. CDR3 amino acids: CASSSGTGGYYGYTF. In nucleotides, the CDR3 is TGTGCCAGCAGTTCCGGGACAGGGGGCTACTATGGCTACACCTTC.

The genes are TRBV12-3 or TRBV12-4 and TRBJ2-7; D might be TRBD2 (5 bases). This CDR3 comprises 14 residues. V was pared by 6 bases and J by 3 bases, with 15 bases between. CDR3 DNA: TGTGCCAGCAGCCCCTCGGGATCACGCTACGAGCAGTACTTC. Protein sequence: CASSPSGSRYEQYF.

This chain uses TRBV5-4 with TRBJ2-2; D unclear. CDR1 SGHNT and CDR2 YYREEE come from the germline V gene (reference sequence). Between the trimmed V and J ends, which lost 1 base and 2 bases, there was a span of 12 bases. This CDR3 comprises 16 residues. For the CDR3, the DNA is TGTGCCAGCAGCTTGATGCCGCCTGCCAACACCGGGGAGCTGTTTTTT. As protein: CASSLMPPANTGELFF.

CDR3 coding DNA: TGTGCCAGCAGCTTTGGGAGGGGGGTCAGTCAGCCCCAGCATTTT. Its translation: CASSFGRGVSQPQHF. The chain links TRBV5-6 to TRBJ1-5, with a tentative D call TRBD1 (6 bases). Germline CDR1 reads SGHDT; CDR2 reads YYEEEE. Trimming took 2 bases from V and 6 from J, leaving 15 bases between them. The CDR3 spans 15 residues. Filled out from reference TRBV5-6 and TRBJ1-5, the complete variable domain reads DAGVTQSPTHLIKTRGQQVTLRCSPKSGHDTVSWYQQALGQGPQFIFQYYEEEERQRGNFPDRFSGHQFPNYSSELNVNALLLGDSALYLCASSFGRGVSQPQHFGDGTRLSIL.

The chain joins TRBV2 to TRBJ2-2; possible D gene TRBD2, 6 bases. Trimming removed 7 bases from V and 4 bases from J, with 13 bases in between. Germline-derived CDR1 and CDR2 are SNHLY and FYNNEI. The CDR3 length is 14 residues. The DNA for the CDR3 is TGTGCCAGCACTGGGACTCCAATCACCGGGGAGCTGTTTTTT. Protein sequence: CASTGTPITGELFF.

This chain links TRBV27 with TRBJ1-1; D remains unclear. V lost 0 bases and J 0 bases, leaving 8 bases between the germline ends. CDR1 and CDR2 from the germline V gene are MNHEY and SMNVEV (reference sequence). The CDR3 sequence is 15 residues long. CDR3 sequence: CASSLSGILNTEAFF. CDR3 bases: TGTGCCAGCAGTTTATCGGGGATATTGAACACTGAAGCTTTCTTT.

A single count supports this clonotype. The chain links TRBV20-1 to TRBJ1-1; D not resolved. Deletions cut 3 bases from V and 5 bases from J, with 13 bases between. The CDR3 has 13 amino acids. Germline V gives CDR1 DFQATT, CDR2 SNEGSKA (reference sequence). This chain's CDR3 is CSARVRYGTEAFF. CDR3 coding DNA: TGCAGTGCTAGGGTCAGGTACGGAACTGAAGCTTTCTTT.

V and J are TRBV30 and TRBJ2-5, with no clear D. This CDR3 has 11 amino acids. CDR1 and CDR2 (germline): GTSNPN, SVGIG (reference sequence). V was clipped by 1 base and J by 8 bases, with 8 bases between them. CDR3 region: CAWSGSNTQYF. The DNA of the CDR3 is TGTGCCTGGAGTGGGAGTAACACCCAGTACTTC.

The V call is TRBV5-1, the J call TRBJ2-6; 8 nucleotides line up with TRBD1. The junction had 7 bases not matched to a gene; V was cut back by 2 bases and J by 0 bases. The CDR3 has 18 residues. Germline CDR1 and CDR2: SGHRS and YFSETQ. The CDR3 sequence is CASSLFGTGRSGANVLTF. The CDR3 region has the DNA TGCGCCAGCAGCTTATTTGGGACAGGCCGCTCTGGGGCCAACGTCCTGACTTTC.

CDR3 sequence reads: CASSLVIAGGSTDTQYF. As DNA, the CDR3 is TGTGCCAGCAGTTTGGTGATAGCGGGGGGTAGCACAGATACGCAGTATTTT. The chain employs TRBV28 and TRBJ2-3, with 10 bases lining up with TRBD2. In germline, CDR1 is MDHEN, CDR2 SYDVKM. V lost 3 bases to trimming and J lost 0 bases; unmatched junction nucleotides: 6. This CDR3 is 17 amino acids long.

This chain connects TRBV3-1 to TRBJ2-1; 10 bases align to TRBD2. This CDR3 is built from 16 residues. CDR1 and CDR2 from the germline V gene are LGHDT and YNNKEL (reference sequence). The trim removed 5 bases at V and 6 bases at J, leaving 10 bases unmatched. The CDR3 coding sequence is TGTGCCAGCAGCACGAATGAGCGGGGGGGCACCAATGAGCAGTTCTTC. This codes for CASSTNERGGTNEQFF.

This clonotype was found once. This sequence joins TRBV4-2 and TRBJ2-3, with TRBD2 matching 8 bases. V was pared by 5 bases and J by 1 base, with 8 bases of the junction left unmatched. The V gene's germline CDR1 is LGHNA and CDR2 YNFKEQ. This CDR3 contains 16 residues. CDR3 region: CASSTRSAGGTDTQYF. The CDR3 coding sequence is TGTGCCAGCAGCACCCGCTCAGCGGGGGGCACAGATACGCAGTATTTT.

This rearrangement joins TRBV12-3 or TRBV12-4 to TRBJ1-5, with D unclear. This CDR3 is 14 amino acids long. V was shortened by 3 bases and J by 7 bases, with 13 bases between the two germline ends. This CDR3 is CASSLGQVQQPQHF. The DNA of the CDR3 is TGTGCCAGCAGTTTGGGTCAGGTCCAACAGCCCCAGCATTTT.

This chain joins TRBV6-2 or TRBV6-3 and TRBJ2-7, with 8 bases fitting TRBD1. The CDR3 has 15 amino acids. V was clipped by 0 bases and J by 5 bases; unmatched bases: 6. Germline assignment: CDR1 MNHEY and CDR2 SVGEGT. CDR3 region: CASSYSGQAPDEQYF. In DNA form, the CDR3 reads TGTGCCAGCAGTTACTCGGGACAGGCGCCCGACGAGCAGTACTTC.

The genes are TRBV29-1 and TRBJ2-2; a possible D gene is TRBD1 (6 bases). This CDR3 has 15 residues. Trimming pared 4 bases from V and 0 bases from J, leaving 12 bases between. Germline V gene sequence: CDR1 SQVTM, CDR2 ANQGSEA. The CDR3 bases are TGCAGCGTTGGCCGAAGGACAGCGAACACCGGGGAGCTGTTTTTT. This codes for CSVGRRTANTGELFF.

The J gene is TRBJ2-1, the V gene TRBV5-4, with D unresolved. This CDR3 has 17 amino acids. Germline loops: CDR1 SGHNT, CDR2 YYREEE (reference sequence). V was cut by 0 bases and J by 2 bases, with 15 bases left in between. The CDR3 bases are TGTGCCAGCAGCTTGGGCGGTGGGCGGCTGACCTACAATGAGCAGTTCTTC. Its protein product is CASSLGGGRLTYNEQFF.